Listed below are T cell receptor beta chains from one sample, sequenced in a study of blood T cell repertoires in COVID-19. Sequencing used immunoSEQ multiplex PCR; TCRdb keeps in-frame clones, though not all of them. The table records fewer than 500,000 clones, 75% to 90% of them present only once. Sequencing was performed on PBMCs or T cells enriched from blood (not recorded which). The receptor source for this set is a man aged 25 to 40 who had recovered from COVID-19. Both conserved end residues are trimmed from each CDR3. Fields, in order: CDR3 protein, J gene, V gene.

ASSLQREVWEQF	TRBJ2-1	TRBV28
ASSGGQGRNEQF	TRBJ2-1	TRBV9
AISESSAASGGGEQF	TRBJ2-1	TRBV10-3
ASSLWGGSLAKNIQY	TRBJ2-4	TRBV28
ASSLGPQGDGNTIY	TRBJ1-3	TRBV5-7
SGQIGTSGSGETQY	TRBJ2-5	TRBV29-1
ASSGFDRPGEGYT	TRBJ1-2	TRBV5-6
ASSASHGNYGYT	TRBJ1-2	TRBV19
ASDRQGASTDTQY	TRBJ2-3	TRBV28
ASSLGQLANTGELF	TRBJ2-2	TRBV5-1
ASSAQRITDTQY	TRBJ2-3	TRBV10-1
ASRTSYNEQF	TRBJ2-1	TRBV5-4
ASSLEGRRNYEQY	TRBJ2-7	TRBV5-1
AWATSSKNIQY	TRBJ2-4	TRBV30
SGQLANTGELF	TRBJ2-2	TRBV29-1
AISEGGTEAF	TRBJ1-1	TRBV10-3
ASSLDFGEGLIYNEQF	TRBJ2-1	TRBV11-2
SVDWSRRGTDTQY	TRBJ2-3	TRBV29-1
ASSSGQGADTGELF	TRBJ2-2	TRBV6-5
ASSPNGAGWREQY	TRBJ2-7	TRBV27
ASSDGQVPPLLFH	TRBJ1-6	TRBV9
ASSPRERDTQY	TRBJ2-3	TRBV28
ASSVGGGGSYNEQF	TRBJ2-1	TRBV9